A single sample gave rise to the 12 T cell receptor beta chains below, sequenced in a study of blood T cell repertoires in COVID-19. Sequenced by immunoSEQ multiplex PCR; TCRdb stores in-frame clones only, minus some. This sample carries roughly 130,000 clones, about 87% of them seen once, and the ten largest clones take under 3%. Sequenced sample: peripheral blood. Receptors were obtained from a human donor with COVID-19, enrolled during active disease. The donor label of this sample is uncertain.

The chain employs TRBV2 and TRBJ1-5; 7 bases map to TRBD1. The CDR3 spans 15 residues. With 1 base clipped from V and 2 bases from J, the junction kept 2 bases outside the gene matches. The germline V gene has CDR1 SNHLY and CDR2 FYNNEI. As DNA, the CDR3 is TGTGCCAGCAGTGAAGACAGGGGTGGCAATCAGCCCCAGCATTTT. Encoded protein: CASSEDRGGNQPQHF.

The rearrangement uses TRBV6-1 and TRBJ1-2; D is unclear. Germline V gives CDR1 MNHNS, CDR2 SASEGT. The length of the CDR3 is 14 residues. Trimming cost V 1 base and J 0 bases, with 6 bases left between them. Written as DNA, the CDR3 is TGTGCCAGCAGTGAAGGCCCAGCTAACTATGGCTACACCTTC. It codes for CASSEGPANYGYTF.

V usage is TRBV12-5 and J usage is TRBJ2-2, with 9 bases that match TRBD1. Germline CDR1 LGHNT, CDR2 FRNRAP. The CDR3 has 15 residues. The V segment lost 3 bases and the J segment 5 bases; nucleotides outside the gene matches: 4. The CDR3: CASGFWTGVTGELFF. CDR3 DNA: TGTGCTAGTGGTTTTTGGACAGGGGTGACCGGGGAGCTGTTTTTT.

The chain joins TRBV9 to TRBJ2-1; TRBD2 is a possible D gene (6 bases). The CDR3 runs 14 residues. The germline V and J ends were trimmed by 3 bases and 7 bases, with 14 bases remaining between them. CDR1 and CDR2 (germline): SGDLS, YYNGEE. This CDR3 is CASSGGTHGNEQFF. The CDR3 bases are TGTGCCAGCAGCGGCGGGACGCATGGGAATGAGCAGTTCTTC.

This clone was observed at least ten times. The chain has TRBV29-1 and TRBJ2-7; possibly TRBD2 for D (5 bases). Trimming left V 2 bases short and J 0 bases short, with 14 bases between. This CDR3 region has 15 residues. CDR1 SQVTM and CDR2 ANQGSEA come from the germline V gene. DNA for the CDR3: TGCAGCGTTGAAAGGGATGGGAGTGGCTCCTACGAGCAGTACTTC. Its translation: CSVERDGSGSYEQYF.

This sequence joins TRBV2 and TRBJ1-4; D is uncertain. The V end lost 2 bases, the J end lost 8 bases, and 12 bases lay between the germline ends. Germline V CDR1 and CDR2: SNHLY, FYNNEI. The CDR3 has 14 amino acids. The CDR3 is CASSELARREKLFF. Here the CDR3 DNA reads TGTGCCAGCAGTGAATTGGCTCGCAGGGAAAAACTGTTTTTT. Full variable domain (rest looked up from reference TRBV2 and TRBJ1-4): EPEVTQTPSHQVTQMGQEVILRCVPISNHLYFYWYRQILGQKVEFLVSFYNNEISEKSEIFDDQFSVERPDGSNFTLKIRSTKLEDSAMYFCASSELARREKLFFGSGTQLSVL.

This clone was observed a handful of times. The chain couples TRBV7-8 to TRBJ1-1; TRBD1 matches 7 bases. CDR1 is SGHVS, CDR2 FQNEAQ, per germline. J was trimmed by 2 bases and V by 10 bases; bases with no gene match: 19. The CDR3 contains 17 residues. This CDR3 reads CAIALGGQGEHNTEAFF. The CDR3 bases are TGTGCCATCGCCCTGGGTGGGCAGGGGGAACATAACACTGAAGCTTTCTTT.

The rearrangement links TRBV20-1 to TRBJ1-2, with D possibly matching TRBD1 (5 bases). Germline CDR1 is DFQATT and CDR2 is SNEGSKA (reference sequence). This CDR3 is 10 amino acids long. Written as DNA, the CDR3 is TGCACCGTCGACAGCAATGGCTACACCTTC. As protein: CTVDSNGYTF.

V gene TRBV6-6 combines with J gene TRBJ1-3; 12 bases map to TRBD1. The CDR3 runs to 20 residues. The V gene's germline CDR1 is MNHNY and CDR2 SVGAGI (reference sequence). After removal of 6 bases from V and 1 base from J, the junction contained 16 bases not matched to a gene. The CDR3 sequence: CASSSLPGTGGRNSGNTIYF. The CDR3 DNA reads as TGTGCCAGCAGCTCCCTTCCGGGGACAGGGGGCCGGAATTCTGGAAACACCATATATTTT.

The chain recombines TRBV10-3 with TRBJ1-5, with TRBD1 matching 7 bases. Losses at the gene ends were 3 bases for V and 8 bases for J; bases not matched to a gene: 16. Germline V gene lookup returns CDR1 ENHRY and CDR2 SYGVKD. The CDR3 spans 17 residues. In DNA, the CDR3 is TGTGCCATCAGTGATCAATTTGGGACAGCCCAATGGGAGCCCCAGCATTTT. Residues: CAISDQFGTAQWEPQHF.

The CDR3 spells CASSPTGGDYGYTF. The DNA of the CDR3 is TGTGCCAGTAGTCCGACAGGGGGCGACTATGGCTACACCTTC. The chain has TRBV19 and TRBJ1-2, with 10 bases that match TRBD1. Germline V gene data show CDR1 as LNHDA and CDR2 as SQIVND (reference sequence). After removal of 5 bases from V and 3 bases from J, the junction contained 3 bases not matched to a gene. This CDR3 region has 14 residues.

V gene TRBV6-5 combines with J gene TRBJ1-1, with TRBD1 identical over 10 bases. The V segment lost 6 bases and the J segment 7 bases; nucleotides outside the gene matches: 11. The CDR3 consists of 15 residues. Germline CDR1 and CDR2: MNHEY and SVGAGI. The DNA of the CDR3 is TGTGCCAGCAGCCTGGGGGGACAGGGGTTCAGTGAAGCTTTCTTT. Amino acid sequence: CASSLGGQGFSEAFF.